One sample yielded the 30 T cell receptor beta chains listed below, sequenced in a study of shared clonotypes between healthy human individuals. Clones were read by immunoSEQ multiplex PCR, and TCRdb kept only the in-frame ones, dropping some. The sample has more than 400,000 clones, about 85% seen once; the top ten hold about an eighth. Input material: PBMCs. The receptors were gathered from a woman in her thirties or forties in good health. Some clones in this sample may be carry-over from other donors' samples.

CDR3 sequence reads: CASSPRKGPSTDTQYF. CDR3 bases: TGTGCCAGCTCACCGAGGAAGGGCCCTAGCACAGATACGCAGTATTTT. The genes are TRBV18 and TRBJ2-3, with D unresolved. CDR1 KGHSH and CDR2 LQKENI come from the germline V gene. This CDR3 contains 16 residues. Trimming left V 3 bases short and J 0 bases short, with 13 bases between. Drawing the rest from reference TRBV18 and TRBJ2-3, the complete variable domain is NAGVMQNPRHLVRRRGQEARLRCSPMKGHSHVYWYRQLPEEGLKFMVYLQKENIIDESGMPKERFSAEFPKEGPSILRIQQVVRGDSAAYFCASSPRKGPSTDTQYFGPGTRLTVL.

This chain joins TRBV28 and TRBJ1-2, with a possible D match to TRBD1 (5 bases). CDR1 is MDHEN and CDR2 is SYDVKM in the germline V gene. This CDR3 contains 16 residues. Trimming removed 5 bases at V and 0 bases at J, with 16 bases between. The CDR3 sequence is CASSPPLGQTNYGYTF. In DNA form, the CDR3 reads TGTGCCAGCAGTCCCCCCCTGGGGCAGACTAACTATGGCTACACCTTC.

In its sample, this clone was seen a few times. The J gene is TRBJ2-1, the V gene TRBV19, with 7 positions matching TRBD1. CDR1 and CDR2 from the germline V gene are LNHDA and SQIVND (reference sequence). After removal of 7 bases from V and 4 bases from J, the junction contained 10 bases not matched to a gene. The CDR3 runs 15 residues. CDR3 bases: TGTGCCAGTATCATGCCCCCGGGACAGTACAATGAGCAGTTCTTC. Its translation: CASIMPPGQYNEQFF.

The chain combines TRBV27 with TRBJ2-7; D possibly corresponds to TRBD2 (6 bases). The germline CDR1 and CDR2 sequences are MNHEY and SMNVEV (reference sequence). This CDR3 has 14 amino acids. V lost 3 bases, J lost 2 bases, and 11 bases lay in between. The CDR3 DNA reads TGTGCCAGCAGTTTCAGCGCGGGGCCCTACGAGCAGTACTTC. Translation gives CASSFSAGPYEQYF.

The chain uses TRBV30 and TRBJ2-1, with D maybe TRBD2 (5 bases). CDR3 length: 14 residues. V lost 2 bases and J 4 bases, leaving 12 bases between the germline ends. CDR1 GTSNPN and CDR2 SVGIG come from the germline V gene (reference sequence). The CDR3 coding sequence is TGTGCCTGGAGTTTGGAGGCGCCATACAATGAGCAGTTCTTC. It is translated as CAWSLEAPYNEQFF.

The rearrangement uses TRBV18 and TRBJ1-1; D remains ambiguous. The V end lost 5 bases, the J end lost 1 base, and 5 bases lay between the germline ends. The CDR3 spans 12 residues. Germline loops: CDR1 KGHSH, CDR2 LQKENI. CDR3 DNA: TGTGCCAGCTCAACTAGGAACACTGAAGCTTTCTTT. Its translation is CASSTRNTEAFF. Combining the CDR3 with reference TRBV18 and TRBJ1-1 gives the whole variable domain NAGVMQNPRHLVRRRGQEARLRCSPMKGHSHVYWYRQLPEEGLKFMVYLQKENIIDESGMPKERFSAEFPKEGPSILRIQQVVRGDSAAYFCASSTRNTEAFFGQGTRLTVV.

The V call is TRBV7-3, the J call TRBJ2-5, with 8 nucleotides matching TRBD1. There are 15 residues in the CDR3. CDR1 and CDR2 from the germline V gene are SGHTA and FQGTGA. V shed 2 bases and J 5 bases; nucleotides not matched to a gene: 7. CDR3 coding DNA: TGTGCCAGCAGCTTATTGGGGACAGGAGCCGAGACCCAGTACTTC. It is translated as CASSLLGTGAETQYF.

This clone was detected once. This rearrangement joins TRBV4-2 to TRBJ1-2; D is unclear. CDR3 length: 13 residues. V dropped 1 base and J dropped 3 bases, with 6 bases sitting between them. In germline, CDR1 is LGHNA, CDR2 YNFKEQ. CDR3 in amino acids: CASSQGRDYGYTF. For the CDR3, the DNA is TGTGCCAGCAGCCAAGGACGGGACTATGGCTACACCTTC.

The chain has TRBV6-6 and TRBJ2-5; D possibly corresponds to TRBD1 (5 bases). Per the germline V gene, CDR1 is MNHNY and CDR2 is SVGAGI (reference sequence). V lost 6 bases to trimming and J lost 4 bases, with 15 bases between them. CDR3 length equals 14 residues. As DNA, the CDR3 is TGTGCCAGCAGAAGGGGTGAAGCGACAGAGACCCAGTACTTC. It encodes CASRRGEATETQYF.

V and J are TRBV7-2 and TRBJ2-1; TRBD2 might be the D (6 bases). Germline assignment: CDR1 SGHTA and CDR2 FQGNSA. The germline V and J ends were trimmed by 5 bases and 6 bases, with 14 bases remaining between them. The CDR3 spans 14 residues. This chain's CDR3 is CASSPMGLINEQFF. In DNA form, the CDR3 reads TGTGCCAGCAGCCCGATGGGACTTATCAATGAGCAGTTCTTC.

The chain recombines TRBV7-2 with TRBJ2-7; maybe TRBD2 (7 bases). The germline gives CDR1 SGHTA, CDR2 FQGNSA. The CDR3 loop spans 13 amino acids. Trimming shortened V by 5 bases and J by 9 bases, and 17 bases separated the two germline ends. CDR3 bases: TGTGCCAGCAGCCCTATTGGGGGGGCGGTGCAGTACTTC. It codes for CASSPIGGAVQYF.

Turning to this clone: A far larger clone is only one base removed, so a read error is likely. This sample includes further DNA sequences coding for the same CDR3. The chain joins TRBV9 to TRBJ2-2; 8 bases fit TRBD2. The CDR3 runs to 17 residues. CDR1 is SGDLS and CDR2 is YYNGEE in the germline V gene. As DNA, the CDR3 is TGCGCCAGCAGCGTAGCTACTAGCGGAATGAACACCGGGGAGCTGTTTTTT. Translation gives CASSVATSGMNTGELFF.

In its sample, this clone was seen a few times. A read error is the likely source, as a far larger clone sits one nucleotide away. The V and J genes are TRBV2 and TRBJ2-7; 8 nucleotides line up with TRBD1. The germline V gene has CDR1 SNHLY and CDR2 FYNNEI. The CDR3 contains 11 residues. V trimming: 8 bases; J trimming: 12 bases; junction bases outside the gene matches: 9. In DNA form, the CDR3 reads TGTGCCAGCGGACGGACAGGGCGCTGGTACTTC. This translates into CASGRTGRWYF.

This clone was seen more than once but under ten times. Additional DNA sequences in this sample encode the identical CDR3. The rearrangement links TRBV5-4 to TRBJ2-3; 15 bases fit TRBD2. The CDR3 is made up of 16 amino acids. V was clipped by 0 bases and J by 4 bases; unmatched bases: 0. CDR1 is SGHNT, CDR2 YYREEE, per germline (reference sequence). CDR3 nucleotide sequence: TGTGCCAGCAGCTTGGGGACTAGCGGGAGGGCAGATACGCAGTATTTT. Its protein is CASSLGTSGRADTQYF.

This chain connects TRBV5-4 to TRBJ2-1, with D unclear. The CDR3 has 15 residues. CDR1 SGHNT and CDR2 YYREEE come from the germline V gene (reference sequence). Between the trimmed V and J ends, which lost 1 base and 2 bases, there was a span of 10 bases. This CDR3 is CASSLQWVAYNEQFF. In nucleotides, the CDR3 is TGTGCCAGCAGCTTGCAGTGGGTAGCCTACAATGAGCAGTTCTTC. Using reference TRBV5-4 and TRBJ2-1 for the parts outside the CDR3, the full variable domain is ETGVTQSPTHLIKTRGQQVTLRCSSQSGHNTVSWYQQALGQGPQFIFQYYREEENGRGNFPPRFSGLQFPNYSSELNVNALELDDSALYLCASSLQWVAYNEQFFGPGTRLTVL.

The chain combines TRBV9 with TRBJ2-7; 14 positions agree with TRBD2. There are 15 residues in the CDR3. The V and J ends lost 4 bases and 2 bases, in that order; junction bases with no gene match: 2. Germline loops: CDR1 SGDLS, CDR2 YYNGEE. This chain's CDR3 is CASSRLAGGPYEQYF. DNA for the CDR3: TGTGCCAGCAGCCGACTAGCGGGAGGGCCCTACGAGCAGTACTTC. Variable domain in full (rest from reference TRBV9 and TRBJ2-7): DSGVTQTPKHLITATGQRVTLRCSPRSGDLSVYWYQQSLDQGLQFLIQYYNGEERAKGNILERFSAQQFPDLHSELNLSSLELGDSALYFCASSRLAGGPYEQYFGPGTRLTVT.

The chain has TRBV6-5 and TRBJ2-5; 10 bases line up with TRBD2. Germline V gene lookup returns CDR1 MNHEY and CDR2 SVGAGI. There are 16 residues in the CDR3. J gave up 5 bases and V 2 bases, and 8 bases lay outside the gene matches. The chain's CDR3 is CASSYPSGSGRETQYF. The CDR3, as DNA: TGTGCCAGCAGTTACCCTAGCGGGAGCGGTAGGGAGACCCAGTACTTC.

There are a few counts of this clone. The CDR3 loop reads CASSLGAGGGETQYF. The CDR3 nucleotides are TGTGCCAGCAGCTTAGGGGCAGGGGGTGGAGAGACCCAGTACTTC. The rearrangement uses TRBV7-2 and TRBJ2-5; 7 bases are shared with TRBD1. V lost 1 base, J lost 4 bases, and 6 bases stayed unmatched. Germline V lookup: CDR1 SGHTA, CDR2 FQGNSA. There are 15 residues in the CDR3.

The J gene is TRBJ2-5, the V gene TRBV7-6; D remains ambiguous. This CDR3 contains 12 residues. Germline CDR1 reads SGHVS; CDR2 reads FNYEAQ. V dropped 4 bases and J dropped 1 base, with 4 bases sitting between them. CDR3 sequence reads: CASSSPQETQYF. The DNA of the CDR3 is TGTGCCAGCAGCTCCCCCCAAGAGACCCAGTACTTC.

The sample holds many counts of this clone. The rearrangement joins TRBV14 to TRBJ2-2; D is perhaps TRBD1 (6 bases). CDR3 length equals 15 residues. The V gene's germline CDR1 is SGHDN and CDR2 FVKESK. V was pared by 0 bases and J by 5 bases, with 10 bases between. CDR3 in amino acids: CASSQENRDTGELFF. CDR3 DNA sequence: TGTGCCAGCAGCCAAGAAAACAGGGATACCGGGGAGCTGTTTTTT.

The chain has TRBV28 and TRBJ1-5; TRBD1 might be the D (6 bases). CDR1 and CDR2 (germline): MDHEN, SYDVKM. This CDR3 is 15 amino acids long. V lost 6 bases, J lost 4 bases, and 16 bases lay in between. CDR3 sequence: CASSLTGPPNQPQHF. In nucleotides, the CDR3 is TGTGCCAGCAGCCTTACAGGGCCCCCAAATCAGCCCCAGCATTTT. Filled out from reference TRBV28 and TRBJ1-5, the complete variable domain reads DVKVTQSSRYLVKRTGEKVFLECVQDMDHENMFWYRQDPGLGLRLIYFSYDVKMKEKGDIPEGYSVSREKKERFSLILESASTNQTSMYLCASSLTGPPNQPQHFGDGTRLSIL.

V is TRBV29-1 and J is TRBJ2-3, with TRBD2 identical over 9 bases. Germline CDR1 and CDR2: SQVTM and ANQGSEA. The trim removed 6 bases at V and 2 bases at J, leaving 9 bases unmatched. The CDR3 has 15 residues. CDR3 sequence reads: CSVESLAGTTDTQYF. CDR3 bases: TGCAGCGTGGAATCACTAGCGGGTACCACAGATACGCAGTATTTT.

The chain recombines TRBV7-9 with TRBJ1-1; 9 bases align to TRBD1. J was trimmed by 3 bases and V by 5 bases; bases with no gene match: 7. The CDR3 totals 15 residues. Germline V gene sequence: CDR1 SEHNR, CDR2 FQNEAQ (reference sequence). The CDR3 DNA follows: TGTGCCAGCAGCCCGCGGGGGACAGGGTACACTGAAGCTTTCTTT. Encoded protein: CASSPRGTGYTEAFF.

Regarding this clone: One base separates it from a far larger clone, so it is likely a read error. This chain joins TRBV28 and TRBJ2-7; D is ambiguous. Germline CDR1 MDHEN, CDR2 SYDVKM. The germline V and J ends were trimmed by 5 bases and 0 bases, with 14 bases remaining between them. There are 15 residues in the CDR3. In nucleotides, the CDR3 is TGTGCCAGCAGTCCCTGGTGCAGCGCCTCCTACGAGCAGTACTTC. Amino acids: CASSPWCSASYEQYF.

As to this clone: Since a much larger clone is just one base distant, this may be a read error. This rearrangement joins TRBV28 to TRBJ2-3; 7 bases fit TRBD1. The CDR3 loop spans 15 amino acids. The V and J ends lost 4 bases and 6 bases, in that order; junction bases with no gene match: 10. CDR1 is MDHEN, CDR2 SYDVKM, per germline. The CDR3 nucleotides are TGTGCCAGCAGTTCACCGGACAGGCGCCTGGATACGCAGTATTTT. Translating it yields CASSSPDRRLDTQYF.

The table lists this clone with a count of one. This chain joins TRBV28 and TRBJ1-5; D is uncertain. Trimming shortened V by 3 bases and J by 2 bases, and 8 bases separated the two germline ends. From germline, CDR1 is MDHEN and CDR2 SYDVKM. The CDR3 totals 14 residues. CDR3 region: CASSLSIGNQPQHF. In nucleotides, the CDR3 is TGTGCCAGCAGTTTGAGTATTGGCAATCAGCCCCAGCATTTT.

The chain combines TRBV14 with TRBJ2-5; 7 bases align to TRBD2. Germline values: CDR1 SGHDN, CDR2 FVKESK. Trimming cost V 0 bases and J 5 bases; bases outside gene matches: 3. The CDR3 runs to 14 residues. The CDR3 DNA is TGTGCCAGCAGCCAAGATTGGGGAGGGGAGACCCAGTACTTC. This codes for CASSQDWGGETQYF.

The chain recombines TRBV6-4 with TRBJ2-3; TRBD1 matches 8 bases. Germline V gene data show CDR1 as MRHNA and CDR2 as SNTAGT. The CDR3 is 15 amino acids. With V trimmed by 0 bases and J by 4 bases, 3 bases remained unmatched. CDR3 amino acids: CASSDSAGGADTQYF. In DNA form, the CDR3 reads TGTGCCAGCAGTGACTCCGCAGGGGGCGCAGATACGCAGTATTTT.

Details on this clone: This may be a read error, as it is one base from a much larger clone. This sequence joins TRBV30 and TRBJ1-6; D possibly corresponds to TRBD1 (5 bases). Germline CDR1 is GTSNPN and CDR2 is SVGIG (reference sequence). V lost 2 bases and J 3 bases, leaving 14 bases between the germline ends. The CDR3 is 16 amino acids. The CDR3 DNA follows: TGTGCCTGGAGTCATCTAGACAGCTTCTATAATTCACCCCTCCACTTT. Residues: CAWSHLDSFYNSPLHF.

For this clone: Since a far larger clone is one base different, this is likely a read error. This chain joins TRBV27 and TRBJ2-7; 7 nucleotides match TRBD1. This CDR3 comprises 15 residues. Germline values: CDR1 MNHEY, CDR2 SMNVEV (reference sequence). Here the CDR3 reads CAGSPGTAFSYEQYF. The CDR3 DNA is TGTGCCGGCAGTCCCGGGACAGCCTTCTCCTACGAGCAGTACTTC.